The clone carrying this T cell receptor (beta chain) was counted a few times. This specimen belongs to a study of blood T cells in healthy people across ages. Primed by a sample-barcoded 5' primer and a J-beta primer mix, a second PCR proceeded for about 6 to 11 cycles. Tags on each cDNA molecule came from a template-switch adaptor with 12 random nucleotides. MiXCR, applied by TCRdb to the 5' RACE reads, yields one record per CDR3 protein. The sample has 450,000 to 700,000 distinct CDR3 sequences; 27% are singletons. The receptor was derived from a woman between 65 and 79 years old in good health. Input material: blood.

The CDR3, as DNA: TGCAGTGCTTTTACCCCGGGGCGCCAAGAGACCCAGTACTTC. It specifies CSAFTPGRQETQYF. J is TRBJ2-5 and V is TRBV20-1, with D perhaps TRBD1 or TRBD2 (5 bases each). The CDR3 length is 14 residues. The V end was cut by 5 bases, the J end by 1 base, with 14 bases between. Germline lookup yields CDR1 DFQATT and CDR2 SNEGSKA (reference sequence).